The 5 T cell receptor beta chains in this list originate from one sample, sequenced in a study of cytomegalovirus exposure and HLA in healthy donors. PCR amplification relied on 60 Vbeta primers (plus 13 Jbeta primers). Some clones are missing from TCRdb's copy, which holds only in-frame ones; the method was immunoSEQ multiplex PCR. Among roughly 160,000 clones listed, around 80% were seen once. The specimen was PBMCs. The receptors were gathered from a woman between 45 and 60 years old in good health and CMV-seropositive.

Regarding this clone: At one end, the junction sequence differs from germline, possibly due to a read error. The J gene is TRBJ1-3, the V gene TRBV6-1; 7 bases match TRBD1. Germline V gene sequence: CDR1 MNHNS, CDR2 SASEGT. There are 14 residues in the CDR3. The CDR3 loop reads CASSAQGSGNAIYF. The CDR3 DNA reads as TGTGCCAGCAGCGCACAGGGGTCTGGAAACGCCATATATTTT.

Here the CDR3 reads CASSSPGAQGGEKLFF. The CDR3 DNA is TGTGCCAGCAGCTCGCCCGGGGCACAGGGGGGTGAAAAACTGTTTTTT. The rearrangement links TRBV7-2 to TRBJ1-4; 8 nucleotides line up with TRBD1. The CDR3 loop spans 16 amino acids. V was clipped by 4 bases and J by 7 bases; unmatched bases: 11. Looked up from germline, CDR1 is SGHTA and CDR2 is FQGNSA.

J is TRBJ1-2 and V is TRBV2; D is ambiguous. Germline CDR1 SNHLY, CDR2 FYNNEI. The V and J ends lost 6 bases and 5 bases respectively, with 4 bases between them. The CDR3 is 10 amino acids. The CDR3 DNA sequence: TGTGCCAGCAGGCAGTATGGCTACACCTTC. Its translation is CASRQYGYTF.

This chain links TRBV5-4 with TRBJ1-1; D gene unclear. V was trimmed by 0 bases and J by 8 bases, leaving 11 bases between them. CDR3 length: 13 amino acids. CDR1 and CDR2 (germline): SGHNT, YYREEE (reference sequence). CDR3 bases: TGTGCCAGCAGCTTGGGCCTGGCGGGGGAAGCTTTCTTT. Translation: CASSLGLAGEAFF. The complete variable domain, with remaining parts taken from reference TRBV5-4 and TRBJ1-1, reads ETGVTQSPTHLIKTRGQQVTLRCSSQSGHNTVSWYQQALGQGPQFIFQYYREEENGRGNFPPRFSGLQFPNYSSELNVNALELDDSALYLCASSLGLAGEAFFGQGTRLTVV.

The V and J genes are TRBV9 and TRBJ1-1; D is undetermined. Germline loops: CDR1 SGDLS, CDR2 YYNGEE. There are 15 residues in the CDR3. Trimming pared 2 bases from V and 5 bases from J, leaving 16 bases between. As DNA, the CDR3 is TGTGCCAGCAGCGTGACTGTGGGAGGGTCAACTGAAGCTTTCTTT. This sequence encodes CASSVTVGGSTEAFF.